Below are 6 T cell receptor beta chains sequenced from a single sample in a study of shared clonotypes between healthy human individuals. Using immunoSEQ multiplex PCR, the repertoire was profiled, and TCRdb retains in-frame clones only, with some absent. The data show hundreds of thousands of clones, 96% seen once. Naivety among CD8 cells was defined by CD45RO negativity and positive CCR7 selection, thereby excluding terminally differentiated effector memory CD45RA+ cells. Sequenced: naive CD8+ T cells sorted from blood. The receptors shown here come from a woman aged 25-40 years in good health.

CDR3 region: CASSSGGGLSYNEQFF. The CDR3 region has the DNA TGTGCCAGCAGCTCGGGGGGCGGTCTCTCCTACAATGAGCAGTTCTTC. The rearrangement joins TRBV11-2 to TRBJ2-1, with D possibly being TRBD2 (7 bases). This CDR3 spans 16 amino acids. From germline, CDR1 is SGHAT and CDR2 FQNNGV. The V end was cut by 4 bases, the J end by 0 bases, with 13 bases between.

This chain connects TRBV28 to TRBJ2-2, with D unclear. Germline lookup yields CDR1 MDHEN and CDR2 SYDVKM. The CDR3 has 14 amino acids. The ends were cut back, 6 bases at V and 0 bases at J, with 8 bases in the middle. CDR3 sequence (DNA): TGTGCCAGCAGGGACGCAGCGAACACCGGGGAGCTGTTTTTT. As protein: CASRDAANTGELFF.

This chain uses TRBV19 with TRBJ2-7; TRBD1 matches 10 bases. J lost 5 bases, V lost 4 bases, and 8 bases had no gene match. Germline V gives CDR1 LNHDA, CDR2 SQIVND (reference sequence). The CDR3 is 15 residues long. The CDR3, as DNA: TGTGCCAGTAGTAGTAGGACAGGGGGTTTCGACGAGCAGTACTTC. This sequence encodes CASSSRTGGFDEQYF.

This sequence joins TRBV28 and TRBJ2-5; D possibly corresponds to TRBD1 (5 bases). Germline assignment: CDR1 MDHEN and CDR2 SYDVKM. V gave up 6 bases and J gave up 0 bases, with 11 bases separating them. The length of the CDR3 is 14 residues. This chain's CDR3 is CASSEPDNQETQYF. The CDR3 DNA reads as TGTGCCAGCAGCGAACCGGACAACCAAGAGACCCAGTACTTC. The whole variable domain, remainder taken from reference TRBV28 and TRBJ2-5, is DVKVTQSSRYLVKRTGEKVFLECVQDMDHENMFWYRQDPGLGLRLIYFSYDVKMKEKGDIPEGYSVSREKKERFSLILESASTNQTSMYLCASSEPDNQETQYFGPGTRLLVL.

This chain connects TRBV11-2 to TRBJ1-2; D may be TRBD1 (5 bases). The CDR3 spans 15 residues. V was shortened by 5 bases and J by 3 bases, with 16 bases between the two germline ends. Germline V gives CDR1 SGHAT, CDR2 FQNNGV. The CDR3 spells CASSPSGVRDYGYTF. CDR3 DNA sequence: TGTGCCAGCAGCCCATCGGGGGTTAGGGACTATGGCTACACCTTC. Supplemented by reference TRBV11-2 and TRBJ1-2, the full variable domain reads EAGVAQSPRYKIIEKRQSVAFWCNPISGHATLYWYQQILGQGPKLLIQFQNNGVVDDSQLPKDRFSAERLKGVDSTLKIQPAKLEDSAVYLCASSPSGVRDYGYTFGSGTRLTVV.

The V gene is TRBV11-2, the J gene TRBJ1-4; 7 bases match TRBD1. V shed 2 bases, J shed 3 bases, and the junction held 3 bases outside the gene matches. Germline CDR1 and CDR2: SGHAT and FQNNGV. The CDR3 has 15 residues. CDR3 in DNA: TGTGCCAGCAGCTTAACGAGGGGGCCTAATGAAAAACTGTTTTTT. As protein: CASSLTRGPNEKLFF.